One and the same sample provided the 27 T cell receptor beta chains below, sequenced in a study of shared clonotypes between healthy human individuals (dated by TCRdb to the early 2020s). The library was made by the immunoSEQ multiplex PCR assay. What TCRdb holds here is the immuneACCESS table cut down to in-frame rearrangements. Part of the clones is not present; checked against another copy, under half of the missing clones reflect an unresolved V gene, and the others are unexplained. The sample contains roughly 2.1 million clones, under 95% of them found a single time. The ten most abundant clones make up around 1.7% of the sample. CD8 naive samples were CD45RO-negative cells positively selected for CCR7, giving a CD45RA+CCR7+ population that excluded TemRA cells. What was sequenced was naive CD8+ T cells from PBMCs. In light of the paper, this sample's cell subset or site label describes: CD45RA+CCR7+. These receptor sequences come from a young man in good health. Some clones in this sample may be carry-over from other donors' samples.

This sequence joins TRBV2 and TRBJ1-1; the D is unclear. The CDR3 is 15 residues long. CDR1 SNHLY and CDR2 FYNNEI come from the germline V gene. V gave up 4 bases and J gave up 4 bases, with 16 bases separating them. This CDR3 is CASSAVVGTGTEAFF. The CDR3 DNA reads as TGTGCCAGCAGTGCCGTAGTAGGAACGGGCACTGAAGCTTTCTTT.

The chain recombines TRBV28 with TRBJ2-1; 8 nucleotides line up with TRBD2. Unmatched junction bases numbered 13, after V lost 7 bases and J lost 5 bases. Germline V gives CDR1 MDHEN, CDR2 SYDVKM. The CDR3 covers 16 residues. The CDR3 DNA reads TGTGCCAGCACTTCCGTCCTAGCGGGCACCGACAATGAGCAGTTCTTC. Residues: CASTSVLAGTDNEQFF. Full variable domain (missing parts from reference TRBV28 and TRBJ2-1): DVKVTQSSRYLVKRTGEKVFLECVQDMDHENMFWYRQDPGLGLRLIYFSYDVKMKEKGDIPEGYSVSREKKERFSLILESASTNQTSMYLCASTSVLAGTDNEQFFGPGTRLTVL.

This chain joins TRBV7-9 and TRBJ2-7, with 9 bases that match TRBD2. The germline CDR1 and CDR2 sequences are SEHNR and FQNEAQ (reference sequence). The J segment lost 2 bases and the V segment lost 2 bases, leaving 1 base of the junction unmatched. The CDR3 is made up of 14 amino acids. The CDR3 protein is CASSLRTSAYEQYF. CDR3 nucleotides: TGTGCCAGCAGCTTAAGGACTAGCGCCTACGAGCAGTACTTC.

This clone was picked up one time. The chain carries TRBV9 and TRBJ2-3; D is perhaps TRBD2 (6 bases). Germline assignment: CDR1 SGDLS and CDR2 YYNGEE. V lost 3 bases and J 0 bases, leaving 11 bases between the germline ends. CDR3 size: 15 residues. This CDR3 is CASSGQGLSTDTQYF. CDR3 sequence (DNA): TGTGCCAGCAGCGGCCAAGGACTAAGCACAGATACGCAGTATTTT.

V and J are TRBV6-6 and TRBJ2-1; 14 nucleotides match TRBD2. V lost 6 bases to trimming and J lost 9 bases; unmatched junction nucleotides: 10. The CDR3 extends over 16 amino acids. Per germline, CDR1 MNHNY and CDR2 SVGAGI (reference sequence). CDR3 sequence reads: CASSQLTSGRAGEQFF. The CDR3 region has the DNA TGTGCCAGCAGCCAATTGACTAGCGGGAGGGCCGGTGAGCAGTTCTTC.

This sequence joins TRBV19 and TRBJ2-1; TRBD2 matches at 10 bases. CDR1 and CDR2 from the germline V gene are LNHDA and SQIVND (reference sequence). The CDR3 spans 15 residues. Trimming at V came to 4 bases and at J to 10 bases, leaving 10 bases not matched to a gene. The DNA for the CDR3 is TGTGCCAGTAGTAACAGCGGGAGGGGCACATACGAGCAGTTCTTC. Residues: CASSNSGRGTYEQFF. Full variable domain (rest looked up from reference TRBV19 and TRBJ2-1): DGGITQSPKYLFRKEGQNVTLSCEQNLNHDAMYWYRQDPGQGLRLIYYSQIVNDFQKGDIAEGYSVSREKKESFPLTVTSAQKNPTAFYLCASSNSGRGTYEQFFGPGTRLTVL.

This clone appeared a single time. This sequence joins TRBV15 and TRBJ2-5, with D perhaps TRBD1 or TRBD2 (6 bases each). CDR3 length: 16 residues. Germline CDR1 is LNHNV and CDR2 is YYDKDF (reference sequence). Trimming cost V 4 bases and J 1 base, with 16 bases left between them. This CDR3 reads CATSTTRDTIQETQYF. CDR3 bases: TGTGCCACCAGCACGACGCGGGACACAATCCAAGAGACCCAGTACTTC.

The V call is TRBV27, the J call TRBJ2-1; the D call may be TRBD1 or TRBD2 (5 bases each). There are 15 residues in the CDR3. With 8 bases removed from V and 9 bases from J, the gap between germline ends came to 23 bases. Germline loops: CDR1 MNHEY, CDR2 SMNVEV (reference sequence). The CDR3 reads CASATRDTTEGEQFF. The CDR3 nucleotides are TGTGCCAGCGCGACCCGAGATACGACAGAGGGTGAGCAGTTCTTC.

V usage is TRBV5-1 and J usage is TRBJ2-3; D is ambiguous. Germline CDR1 reads SGHRS; CDR2 reads YFSETQ. V gave up 0 bases and J gave up 0 bases, with 8 bases separating them. This CDR3 contains 15 residues. CDR3 residues: CASSLDGASTDTQYF. The CDR3 DNA reads TGCGCCAGCAGCTTGGACGGAGCTAGCACAGATACGCAGTATTTT. Variable domain in full (rest from reference TRBV5-1 and TRBJ2-3): KAGVTQTPRYLIKTRGQQVTLSCSPISGHRSVSWYQQTPGQGLQFLFEYFSETQRNKGNFPGRFSGRQFSNSRSEMNVSTLELGDSALYLCASSLDGASTDTQYFGPGTRLTVL.

The chain joins TRBV11-2 to TRBJ1-1; a weak D match, TRBD1 (5 bases). The CDR3 spans 14 residues. CDR1 is SGHAT and CDR2 is FQNNGV in the germline V gene. The V and J ends lost 7 bases and 0 bases respectively, with 12 bases between them. The CDR3 nucleotides are TGTGCCAGCACTCCCAGGGTGATGAACACTGAAGCTTTCTTT. It encodes CASTPRVMNTEAFF.

The chain combines TRBV5-6 with TRBJ2-7; D possibly matches TRBD1 or TRBD2 (5 bases each). The V end was cut by 4 bases, the J end by 2 bases, with 16 bases between. The CDR3 spans 15 residues. CDR1 SGHDT and CDR2 YYEEEE come from the germline V gene. The CDR3 region has the DNA TGTGCCAGCAGCCTGGGGGTTTCTGGGGCCTACGAGCAGTACTTC. Protein sequence: CASSLGVSGAYEQYF. The entire variable domain, with the rest obtained from reference TRBV5-6 and TRBJ2-7, is as follows: DAGVTQSPTHLIKTRGQQVTLRCSPKSGHDTVSWYQQALGQGPQFIFQYYEEEERQRGNFPDRFSGHQFPNYSSELNVNALLLGDSALYLCASSLGVSGAYEQYFGPGTRLTVT.

This clone came up a few times. DNA of the CDR3: TGTGCCAGCAGCTTCCGGGACCACTACAATGAGCAGTTCTTC. As protein: CASSFRDHYNEQFF. This chain connects TRBV7-8 to TRBJ2-1, with D perhaps given as TRBD1 or TRBD2 (5 bases each). From germline, CDR1 is SGHVS and CDR2 FQNEAQ. CDR3 length: 14 residues. V gave up 3 bases and J gave up 3 bases, with 9 bases separating them.

The J gene is TRBJ2-5, the V gene TRBV28; D not certain. V lost 6 bases and J lost 5, with 16 bases in between. From germline, CDR1 is MDHEN and CDR2 SYDVKM. The CDR3 sequence is 14 residues long. The CDR3 reads CASSPWSGSETQYF. CDR3 bases: TGTGCCAGCAGCCCCTGGTCTGGTTCGGAGACCCAGTACTTC. Supplemented by reference TRBV28 and TRBJ2-5, the full variable domain reads DVKVTQSSRYLVKRTGEKVFLECVQDMDHENMFWYRQDPGLGLRLIYFSYDVKMKEKGDIPEGYSVSREKKERFSLILESASTNQTSMYLCASSPWSGSETQYFGPGTRLLVL.

The chain combines TRBV5-5 with TRBJ1-2; D gene ambiguous. This CDR3 contains 14 residues. Germline V CDR1 and CDR2: SGHKS, YYEKEE (reference sequence). Trimming left V 5 bases short and J 4 bases short, with 15 bases between. The CDR3 protein is CASSSPGRPYGYTF. The CDR3 coding sequence is TGTGCCAGCAGTTCTCCCGGGAGACCCTATGGCTACACCTTC.

The chain uses TRBV5-1 and TRBJ1-1, with D perhaps TRBD1 (5 bases). Germline CDR1 reads SGHRS; CDR2 reads YFSETQ. V lost 0 bases, J lost 0 bases, and 15 bases lay in between. The CDR3 extends over 17 amino acids. The CDR3 sequence: CASSLVAGTIMNTEAFF. CDR3 sequence (DNA): TGCGCCAGCAGCTTGGTGGCAGGGACCATCATGAACACTGAAGCTTTCTTT.

The J gene is TRBJ2-3, the V gene TRBV27; D is unresolved. The V and J ends lost 3 bases and 4 bases respectively, with 11 bases between them. The V gene's germline CDR1 is MNHEY and CDR2 SMNVEV (reference sequence). The length of the CDR3 is 14 residues. The CDR3 region has the DNA TGTGCCAGCAGTTTGCGTAACAAGGCAGATACGCAGTATTTT. Its protein product is CASSLRNKADTQYF.

This chain connects TRBV27 to TRBJ1-1; TRBD1 agrees at 11 bases. The J segment lost 1 base and the V segment lost 1 base, leaving 5 bases of the junction unmatched. The CDR3 length is 17 residues. Per germline, CDR1 MNHEY and CDR2 SMNVEV (reference sequence). CDR3 protein: CASSLLGTGGTNTEAFF. As DNA, the CDR3 is TGTGCCAGCAGTTTATTGGGGACAGGGGGAACGAACACTGAAGCTTTCTTT.

With regard to this clone: The identical CDR3 is also encoded by other nucleotide sequences in the sample. The chain employs TRBV29-1 and TRBJ2-3; D not certain. Germline V gives CDR1 SQVTM, CDR2 ANQGSEA. With 5 bases removed from V and 0 bases from J, the gap between germline ends came to 6 bases. CDR3 length: 12 residues. This chain's CDR3 is CSVLGSTDTQYF. DNA of the CDR3: TGCAGCGTTCTTGGGAGCACAGATACGCAGTATTTT.

The rearrangement links TRBV28 to TRBJ1-2, with D possibly matching TRBD1 (6 bases). Per germline, CDR1 MDHEN and CDR2 SYDVKM. V gave up 5 bases and J gave up 6 bases, with 22 bases separating them. This CDR3 has 16 residues. Here the CDR3 reads CASSNTHPGQRNGYTF. CDR3 nucleotide sequence: TGTGCCAGCAGTAACACTCATCCGGGACAACGTAATGGCTACACCTTC.

Notes on this clone: Other DNA sequences in the same sample also yield this CDR3. CDR3 loop: CASSLTGSSYNEQFF. CDR3 nucleotides: TGTGCCAGCAGCTTAACGGGCAGCTCCTACAATGAGCAGTTCTTC. The chain uses TRBV7-3 and TRBJ2-1, with D unresolved. V lost 0 bases to trimming and J lost 0 bases, with 6 bases between them. The CDR3 covers 15 residues. Germline loops: CDR1 SGHTA, CDR2 FQGTGA.

The rearrangement uses TRBV28 and TRBJ1-5, with 7 bases that match TRBD1. Germline values: CDR1 MDHEN, CDR2 SYDVKM. The trim removed 5 bases at V and 5 bases at J, leaving 6 bases unmatched. The CDR3 is made up of 14 amino acids. CDR3 sequence: CASSPGGIDQPQHF. The CDR3 DNA reads TGTGCCAGCAGTCCAGGGGGAATAGATCAGCCCCAGCATTTT.

The rearrangement joins TRBV6-1 to TRBJ2-7; no definite D call. The CDR3 runs to 12 residues. Per the germline V gene, CDR1 is MNHNS and CDR2 is SASEGT. V lost 7 bases and J lost 3, with 10 bases in between. The CDR3 nucleotides read TGTGCCAGCACCACCAGTCTCTACGAGCAGTACTTC. It translates to CASTTSLYEQYF.

The chain employs TRBV9 and TRBJ2-3; maybe TRBD2 (7 bases). In germline, CDR1 is SGDLS, CDR2 YYNGEE. Trimming cost V 7 bases and J 4 bases, with 16 bases left between them. This CDR3 region has 14 residues. CDR3 sequence reads: CASGLEGGADTQYF. CDR3 DNA sequence: TGTGCCAGCGGACTCGAAGGGGGGGCAGATACGCAGTATTTT.

This clone was counted once. The chain links TRBV5-1 to TRBJ2-1; the D gene is possibly TRBD1 (6 bases). Germline loops: CDR1 SGHRS, CDR2 YFSETQ. The CDR3 has 15 residues. V dropped 3 bases and J dropped 0 bases, with 10 bases sitting between them. DNA for the CDR3: TGCGCCAGCAGCTGGACAGTTAGCTCCTACAATGAGCAGTTCTTC. Residues: CASSWTVSSYNEQFF. Based on the CDR3 plus reference TRBV5-1 and TRBJ2-1, the full variable domain is KAGVTQTPRYLIKTRGQQVTLSCSPISGHRSVSWYQQTPGQGLQFLFEYFSETQRNKGNFPGRFSGRQFSNSRSEMNVSTLELGDSALYLCASSWTVSSYNEQFFGPGTRLTVL.

The J gene is TRBJ1-2, the V gene TRBV9; a weak D match, TRBD1 (6 bases). CDR3 size: 15 residues. Trimming removed 4 bases from V and 8 bases from J, with 21 bases in between. Germline V CDR1 and CDR2: SGDLS, YYNGEE. CDR3 sequence (DNA): TGTGCCAGCAGCTTTACCCCGGACAGTCCTCTGGGCTACACCTTC. Residues: CASSFTPDSPLGYTF.

The J gene is TRBJ1-1, the V gene TRBV19; TRBD1 is a possible D gene (5 bases). The germline V and J ends were trimmed by 9 bases and 2 bases, with 13 bases remaining between them. The CDR3 has 13 amino acids. CDR1 and CDR2 from the germline V gene are LNHDA and SQIVND (reference sequence). Here the CDR3 DNA reads TGTGCCAGCGGGGGGTCAGGTAACACTGAAGCTTTCTTT. This gives the protein CASGGSGNTEAFF.

The rearrangement links TRBV27 to TRBJ2-2, with TRBD2 as a possible D gene (5 bases). This CDR3 has 14 amino acids. The germline CDR1 and CDR2 sequences are MNHEY and SMNVEV (reference sequence). Trimming took off 8 bases at V and 5 bases at J, with 15 bases between the two ends. CDR3 protein: CASSGRARTGELFF. The CDR3 nucleotides are TGTGCCAGCTCGGGGAGAGCGAGGACCGGGGAGCTGTTTTTT.